A single sample is the source of the 21 T cell receptor beta chains below, sequenced in a study of spatial heterogeneity in lung cancer. Their specific antigens are unknown. TCRdb independently ran MiXCR on the 5' RACE reads; one entry per CDR3 protein. The data show fewer than 2,500 distinct CDR3 sequences, less than 45% seen once. As to time point: sample taken at primary tumor resection. Study-wide results and limits: Expanded alpha and beta TCR counts within tumors tracked tumor mutation counts.

The sequenced sample was lung tumor tissue, obtained at surgery. All receptors derive from a male donor with early-stage non-small cell lung cancer.

The chain recombines TRBV6-5 with TRBJ2-7; D is uncertain. Trimming cost V 0 bases and J 2 bases, with 8 bases left between them. Germline CDR1 reads MNHEY; CDR2 reads SVGAGI. The CDR3 contains 14 residues. CDR3 nucleotide sequence: TGTGCCAGCAGTTACTCGGCACGCACCTACGAGCAGTACTTC. Encoded protein: CASSYSARTYEQYF.

This clonotype is deemed medium-sized. J is TRBJ2-2 and V is TRBV27; perhaps TRBD2 as D (7 bases). V was shortened by 10 bases and J by 2 bases, with 20 bases between the two germline ends. This CDR3 has 16 amino acids. The V gene's germline CDR1 is MNHEY and CDR2 SMNVEV (reference sequence). CDR3 sequence (DNA): TGTGCCATTTGCCCGGGGGGCTGGGCCAACACCGGGGAGCTGTTTTTT. It translates to CAICPGGWANTGELFF.

The rearrangement uses TRBV10-3 and TRBJ1-6; D is perhaps TRBD1 (6 bases). This CDR3 has 13 amino acids. V lost 3 bases to trimming and J lost 7 bases, with 7 bases between them. Germline-derived CDR1 and CDR2 are ENHRY and SYGVKD. The CDR3 DNA is TGTGCCATCAGTGATGACAGGAATTCACCCCTCCACTTT. Its translation is CAISDDRNSPLHF.

In its sample, this clonotype ranks as medium-sized. The genes are TRBV10-3 and TRBJ2-7, with D unresolved. V lost 4 bases and J lost 0, with 10 bases in between. Germline V gene data show CDR1 as ENHRY and CDR2 as SYGVKD. This CDR3 is 14 amino acids long. CDR3 residues: CAISAGLSSYEQYF. The CDR3 DNA is TGTGCCATCAGTGCAGGCCTGAGCTCCTACGAGCAGTACTTC.

This chain connects TRBV3-1 to TRBJ1-1, with a possible D match to TRBD1 (6 bases). The CDR3 extends over 14 amino acids. Germline CDR1 LGHDT, CDR2 YNNKEL (reference sequence). Deletions cut 3 bases from V and 4 bases from J, with 12 bases between. The CDR3 here is CASSQAGEGTEAFF. The DNA of the CDR3 is TGTGCCAGCAGCCAGGCAGGGGAGGGCACTGAAGCTTTCTTT.

The V and J genes are TRBV9 and TRBJ2-5; perhaps TRBD2 as D (6 bases). Trimming took 0 bases from V and 1 from J, leaving 13 bases between them. The CDR3 has 16 residues. Per the germline V gene, CDR1 is SGDLS and CDR2 is YYNGEE. CDR3 DNA: TGTGCCAGCAGCGTAGGGGGACTGGGGGTCCAAGAGACCCAGTACTTC. It yields the protein CASSVGGLGVQETQYF.

Only a few counts were recorded for this clonotype. The junction differs from germline at one of its ends, possibly a read error. This chain joins TRBV10-1 and TRBJ1-2, with D uncertain. The CDR3 contains 15 residues. CDR1 and CDR2 (germline): WNHNN, SYGVQD (reference sequence). The CDR3 loop is CARSGLTPTGYGYTF. The DNA of the CDR3 is TGCGCCCGCAGCGGGCTAACCCCTACGGGCTATGGCTACACCTTC.

By sample share, this clonotype is medium-sized. V usage is TRBV2 and J usage is TRBJ2-3; the D gene is possibly TRBD1 (5 bases). This CDR3 region has 14 residues. The V gene's germline CDR1 is SNHLY and CDR2 FYNNEI. Between the trimmed V and J ends, which lost 3 bases and 4 bases, there was a span of 11 bases. The CDR3 DNA reads TGTGCCAGCAGTGACCCCCAGGGTCCAGATACGCAGTATTTT. Translating gives CASSDPQGPDTQYF.

This rearrangement joins TRBV7-9 to TRBJ2-7; the match to TRBD1 covers 11 bases. The germline gives CDR1 SEHNR, CDR2 FQNEAQ (reference sequence). There are 15 residues in the CDR3. Trimming removed 4 bases from V and 3 bases from J; junction bases left unmatched: 5. This CDR3 is CASSSPDRGLYEQYF. In nucleotides, the CDR3 is TGTGCCAGCAGCTCTCCGGACAGGGGGCTCTACGAGCAGTACTTC. Complete variable domain (other parts from reference TRBV7-9 and TRBJ2-7): DTGVSQNPRHKITKRGQNVTFRCDPISEHNRLYWYRQTLGQGPEFLTYFQNEAQLEKSRLLSDRFSAERPKGSFSTLEIQRTEQGDSAMYLCASSSPDRGLYEQYFGPGTRLTVT.

This clonotype is labeled medium-sized. The CDR3: CSGLTGPNEQFF. CDR3 nucleotide sequence: TGCAGCGGGCTGACAGGCCCCAATGAGCAGTTCTTC. This chain uses TRBV29-1 with TRBJ2-1; a possible D gene is TRBD1 (6 bases). The ends were cut back, 7 bases at V and 6 bases at J, with 13 bases in the middle. From germline, CDR1 is SQVTM and CDR2 ANQGSEA. The length of the CDR3 is 12 residues.

The rearrangement uses TRBV7-6 and TRBJ2-7, with unresolved D. Trimming removed 2 bases from V and 2 bases from J, with 7 bases in between. The CDR3 is made up of 13 amino acids. Germline CDR1 reads SGHVS; CDR2 reads FNYEAQ. The CDR3 coding sequence is TGTGCCAGCAGCTTATCCCCCGCCTACGAGCAGTACTTC. Its protein product is CASSLSPAYEQYF.

This clonotype was counted at least ten times. V usage is TRBV20-1 and J usage is TRBJ2-3, with 9 bases identical to TRBD2. Germline values: CDR1 DFQATT, CDR2 SNEGSKA (reference sequence). After removal of 3 bases from V and 2 bases from J, the junction contained 15 bases not matched to a gene. CDR3 length: 18 residues. CDR3 nucleotides: TGCAGTGCTAGTCCCCCGATCGGGCTAGCGGGACCCACAGATACGCAGTATTTT. As protein: CSASPPIGLAGPTDTQYF.

This clonotype ranks as large. This rearrangement joins TRBV28 to TRBJ1-2; D is uncertain. V was pared by 5 bases and J by 4 bases, with 11 bases between. Germline-derived CDR1 and CDR2 are MDHEN and SYDVKM. This CDR3 is 13 amino acids long. As DNA, the CDR3 is TGTGCCAGCAGTCAAGACAACTTCTATGGCTACACCTTC. The encoded protein is CASSQDNFYGYTF.

This clonotype is medium-sized by share. The chain joins TRBV29-1 to TRBJ2-3, with D possibly TRBD2 on 6 matching bases. Trimming left V 1 base short and J 3 bases short, with 11 bases between. This CDR3 has 14 residues. Germline loops: CDR1 SQVTM, CDR2 ANQGSEA. CDR3 region: CSVEARLETDTQYF. The CDR3 nucleotides are TGCAGCGTTGAAGCGAGACTAGAAACAGATACGCAGTATTTT.

The chain links TRBV5-6 to TRBJ2-7; weak D call: TRBD1 (5 bases). This CDR3 spans 13 amino acids. CDR1 SGHDT and CDR2 YYEEEE come from the germline V gene. Trimming pared 3 bases from V and 4 bases from J, leaving 11 bases between. The CDR3 nucleotides are TGTGCCAGCAGCTCCCCGGACACTTACGAGCAGTACTTC. Translating it yields CASSSPDTYEQYF.

This clonotype is large within its sample. CDR3 DNA: TGTGCCAGCAGCTTCGGACAGGGTCTCTCCTACGAGCAGTACTTC. The encoded protein is CASSFGQGLSYEQYF. The rearrangement joins TRBV5-4 to TRBJ2-7; 8 bases fit TRBD1. The CDR3 spans 15 residues. V dropped 2 bases and J dropped 0; count of bases not matched to a gene: 4. CDR1 is SGHNT, CDR2 YYREEE, per germline (reference sequence).

In its sample, this clonotype is medium-sized (0.01 to 0.1%). The V gene is TRBV9, the J gene TRBJ2-5; D might be TRBD1 (6 bases). V lost 3 bases, J lost 5 bases, and 11 bases lay in between. The CDR3 extends over 13 amino acids. Germline V gene lookup returns CDR1 SGDLS and CDR2 YYNGEE. The CDR3 here is CASSEGVGETQYF. The CDR3 DNA is TGTGCCAGCAGCGAGGGGGTCGGGGAGACCCAGTACTTC.

This clonotype is deemed large (0.1 to 1%). This sequence joins TRBV28 and TRBJ2-3; maybe TRBD1 (6 bases). Between the trimmed V and J ends, which lost 2 bases and 4 bases, there was a span of 13 bases. The CDR3 runs 15 residues. From germline, CDR1 is MDHEN and CDR2 SYDVKM. The DNA for the CDR3 is TGTGCCAGCAGTTTAACAGGGATGTGGGCAGATACGCAGTATTTT. Amino acid sequence: CASSLTGMWADTQYF.

This clonotype is termed medium-sized. This chain links TRBV4-3 with TRBJ2-3; D tentatively fits TRBD1 or TRBD2 (6 bases each). The V end lost 1 base, the J end lost 1 base, and 12 bases lay between the germline ends. Germline CDR1 reads LGHNA; CDR2 reads YSLEER. This CDR3 region has 16 residues. The DNA for the CDR3 is TGCGCCAGCAGCCAAGCCATGGGGGGCGGCACAGATACGCAGTATTTT. It translates to CASSQAMGGGTDTQYF.

By proportion, this clonotype is large (0.1 to 1%). The genes are TRBV6-5 and TRBJ1-6; D is perhaps TRBD1 (5 bases). V was cut by 2 bases and J by 9 bases, with 8 bases left in between. The CDR3 runs to 13 residues. Germline CDR1 MNHEY, CDR2 SVGAGI. In nucleotides, the CDR3 is TGTGCCAGCAGTTACGAAAGGGGTTCACCCCTCCACTTT. The encoded protein is CASSYERGSPLHF.

Within the sample, this clonotype is medium-sized. This rearrangement joins TRBV7-9 to TRBJ2-7, with D maybe TRBD1 (6 bases). Germline CDR1 SEHNR, CDR2 FQNEAQ (reference sequence). The CDR3 totals 16 residues. The germline V and J ends were trimmed by 0 bases and 1 base, with 13 bases remaining between them. The CDR3 region has the DNA TGTGCCAGCAGCTTAGCCCAGGTACAGGGTTCCTACGAGCAGTACTTC. It is translated as CASSLAQVQGSYEQYF.